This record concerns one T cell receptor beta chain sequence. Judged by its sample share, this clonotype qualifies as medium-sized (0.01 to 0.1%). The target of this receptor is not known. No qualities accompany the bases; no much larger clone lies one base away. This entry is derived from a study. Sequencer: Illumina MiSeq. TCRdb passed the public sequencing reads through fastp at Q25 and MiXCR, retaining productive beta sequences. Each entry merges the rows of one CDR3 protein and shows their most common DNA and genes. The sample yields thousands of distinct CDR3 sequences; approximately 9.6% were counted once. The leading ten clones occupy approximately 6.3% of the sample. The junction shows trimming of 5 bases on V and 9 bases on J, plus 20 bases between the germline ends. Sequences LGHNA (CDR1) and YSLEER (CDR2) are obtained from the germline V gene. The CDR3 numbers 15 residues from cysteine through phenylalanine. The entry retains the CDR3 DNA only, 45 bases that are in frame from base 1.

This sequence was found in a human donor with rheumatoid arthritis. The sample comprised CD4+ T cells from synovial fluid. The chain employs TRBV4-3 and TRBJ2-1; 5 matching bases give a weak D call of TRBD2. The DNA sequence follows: TGCGCCAGCAGCTTGGCGGGCCCGTCGGGGAGTGAGCAGTTCTTC. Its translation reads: CASSLAGPSGSEQFF.